The clone carrying this T cell receptor beta chain is medium-sized in the sample. Its antigen remains unidentified. The data belong to a study of beta chain bispecific antibodies for T cell cancers. Study details: Surface TRBV12 (TRBV12-3) was on Jurkat, TRBV5-5 on HPB-ALL. Study-wide results and limits: After anti-TRBV12 rather than anti-CD19 exposure, TRBV12-3 made up about 99% less of total TRBV signal. The leukemia cells, rather than normal T cells, gave most of the targeted TRBV signal.

The CDR3 contains 15 residues. The germline V gene has CDR1 DFQATT and CDR2 SNEGSKA (reference sequence). The V gene lost 5 bases and the J gene lost 9 bases, with 20 bases spanning the gap. Blood mononuclear cells were expanded for two to three days using either OKT3 anti-CD3 antibody or CD3/CD28 beads. TCRdb ran MiXCR on the 5' RACE reads and lists one entry per CDR3 protein. The table includes about 20,000 distinct CDR3 sequences, 2% to 2.5% detected once. The TCR was taken from a human donor in good health. Some clones in this sample may be carry-over from other donors' samples. The material was healthy donor T cells cultured with leukemia cells, obtained from a culture containing a bispecific antibody targeting TCR Vbeta12. The V gene is TRBV20-1, the J gene TRBJ1-6, with D possibly being TRBD1 (6 bases). CDR3 bases: TGCAGTGCTGGAGCCCCAGGGGTTGTAAGTTCACCCCTCCACTTT. Amino acids: CSAGAPGVVSSPLHF.